Detailed here is one TCR beta chain. Germline V CDR1 and CDR2: SGHDT, YYEEEE. The CDR3 is 14 amino acids. V shed 3 bases, J shed 5 bases, and the junction held 6 bases outside the gene matches. These data belong to a study of beta chain features in type 1 diabetes. Study-wide background: All samples combined gave around 98,000,000 sorted cells for examination.

TCRB transcripts that were expressed got sequenced, as all of the isolated RNA had been reverse transcribed. TCRdb's copy holds only in-frame clones and misses some; the assay was immunoSEQ multiplex PCR. The sample shows 970,000 or so clones, 15% to 20% of them seen only once. This receptor was obtained from a woman aged 18-30 years in good health. The chain has TRBV5-6 and TRBJ2-3; 7 bases are a match to TRBD1. Material for sequencing was naive CD4+ T cells from blood. The CDR3 DNA reads TGTGCCAGCAGCTGGGACAGTTGGGAAGATACGCAGTATTTT. As protein: CASSWDSWEDTQYF. The complete variable domain, with remaining parts taken from reference TRBV5-6 and TRBJ2-3, reads DAGVTQSPTHLIKTRGQQVTLRCSPKSGHDTVSWYQQALGQGPQFIFQYYEEEERQRGNFPDRFSGHQFPNYSSELNVNALLLGDSALYLCASSWDSWEDTQYFGPGTRLTVL.